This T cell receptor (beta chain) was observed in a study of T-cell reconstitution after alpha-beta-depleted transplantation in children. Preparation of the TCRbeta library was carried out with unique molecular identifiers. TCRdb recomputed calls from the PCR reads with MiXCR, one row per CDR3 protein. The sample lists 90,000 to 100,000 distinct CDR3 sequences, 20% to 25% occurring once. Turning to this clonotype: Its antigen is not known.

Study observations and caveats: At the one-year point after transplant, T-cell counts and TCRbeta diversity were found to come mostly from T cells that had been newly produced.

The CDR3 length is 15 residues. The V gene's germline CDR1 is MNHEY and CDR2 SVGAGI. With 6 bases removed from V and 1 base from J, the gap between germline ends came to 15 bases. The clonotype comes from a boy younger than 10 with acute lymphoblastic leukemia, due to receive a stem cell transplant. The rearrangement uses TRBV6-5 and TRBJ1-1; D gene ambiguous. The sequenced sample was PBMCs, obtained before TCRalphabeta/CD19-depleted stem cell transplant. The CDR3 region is CASSLAMTGNTEAFF. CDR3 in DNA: TGTGCCAGCAGCTTAGCTATGACCGGGAACACTGAAGCTTTCTTT.